This T cell receptor beta chain originates from a study of T cell changes during pregnancy in multiple sclerosis. Using immunoSEQ multiplex PCR, the repertoire was profiled, and TCRdb retains in-frame clones only, with some absent. The sample lists over 7,000 clones, approximately 87% seen once, with roughly 5.2% in the top ten. This CDR3 region has 14 residues. The trim removed 5 bases at V and 11 bases at J, leaving 12 bases unmatched. Looked up from germline, CDR1 is SEHNR and CDR2 is FQNEAQ (reference sequence). J is TRBJ1-2 and V is TRBV7-9; 9 nucleotides line up with TRBD1. The sample in question was CD8+ T cells from peripheral blood mononuclear cells, obtained in the first trimester of pregnancy. The sequence came from a female donor in good health, enrolled as a control in a pregnancy study. CDR3 nucleotides: TGTGCCAGCAGCGCCGTCCCGGGACAGGGAGAATACACCTTC. Translating it yields CASSAVPGQGEYTF.